The present T cell receptor beta chain was sequenced within a study of blood T cells in healthy people across ages (dated by TCRdb to between 2015 and 2016). For the study in its entirety: In model experiments, roughly one uniquely barcoded TCR beta cDNA molecule per two T cells was captured by template switching. Two additional independent replicas of 1 million unique cDNA reads from the same blood draw were analyzed for two donors (one aged 18 to 30 and one aged 80 or older). Donors were grouped into four age groups: young (average roughly 15 years), middle-aged (39), aged (roughly 62) and long-lived (just over 80). Donors of different ages were randomly distributed across sequencing lanes to avoid experimental bias. The study measured age-related changes in TCR beta repertoire diversity using deep sequencing normalized with unique cDNA molecular identifiers.

Systemically healthy Caucasian individuals from Russia, approximately 39 in total and aged about 6 to 90 years, were included as donors. Each donor gave about 9.2 milliliters of peripheral blood, drawn into EDTA-treated Vacutainer tubes. Ficoll-Paque density-gradient centrifugation was used to isolate PBMCs, with at least 7 million per sample. Total RNA, at least 6 micrograms per sample, was extracted from PBMCs with Trizol reagent. The percentages of naive CD45RAhigh/CD27high T cells were determined by flow cytometry on a PBMC aliquot from every donor. Reading from cysteine to phenylalanine, the CDR3 counts 19 amino acids. The entry retains the CDR3 DNA only, 57 bases that are in frame from base 1. Per the germline V gene, SGDLS is the CDR1 and YYNGEE is the CDR2. Unmatched junction bases come to 13, with V trimmed by 0 bases and J by 0 bases. For this clonotype: Which antigen it targets is not known. One base away there is no much larger clone; base qualities are not given.

General conclusions and limits of the study: As age increased, observed TCR beta diversity per million T cells dropped in a roughly linear way, and a significant reduction was already evident by age about 40. The CMV infection status of donors was not known, potentially confounding age-related changes in expanded clonotypes. Estimates of total diversity based on one million sequenced T cells were considered lower bounds and underestimates. There was a strong correlation between observed TCR beta diversity and the percentage of naive T cells measured by flow cytometry. Since profiling was done on bulk unsorted PBMCs, naive and antigen-experienced compartments could not be conclusively compared. Compared with the aged group, the long-lived group had more naive CD4+ T cells, fewer expanded clones and increased TCR diversity, suggesting age selection.

To prepare the library, 5' RACE was applied. Data came from an Illumina HiSeq 2500. A second PCR of about 6 to 12 cycles was run with a J-beta primer mix and a sample-barcoded 5' primer. A unique molecular identifier was introduced onto each TCR beta cDNA molecule by a template-switch 5' adaptor carrying 12 random nucleotides. Each sample yielded at least 3 million CDR3-containing paired-end reads. First-strand cDNA was synthesized from all RNA with the Mint cDNA synthesis kit, primed by a TRBC-specific oligonucleotide. Following uracil-DNA glycosylase treatment, a first 18-cycle PCR with universal primers M1SS and BC2_uni_R was performed on all cDNA. As for the authors' bioinformatics: Normalization of each sample was performed by random selection of 1 million high-quality reads, each carrying a distinct molecular identifier. Instead of being binned into consensus sequences, reads that shared molecular identifiers were thrown out. MiTCR, run with a Q25 quality threshold and the strictest error-elimination algorithm, handled CDR3 identification, clonotype clustering and error correction. Lower-bound total TCR beta diversity was estimated with a nonparametric unseen species model using Euler transformation. TCRdb applied fastp at Q25 and MiXCR to the public reads, then kept only in-frame beta chains. Every entry covers one CDR3 protein and lists the most common genes and DNA from its rows. Here the V and J calls rest on TCRdb's processing, not on the authors' analysis. This sample has 1.5 million to 1.8 million distinct CDR3 sequences in its table, and approximately 43% of those were observed once. About 3.8% of the sample is taken by the ten largest.

The chain links TRBV9 with TRBJ1-2; a stretch of 8 junction bases matches TRBD1. What was sequenced was blood. This clonotype was sampled from a woman between 18 and 29 years old in good health. The sequenced DNA: TGTGCCAGCAGCGTAGCTACTTCTATGGTGGACAGGGCTAACTATGGCTACACCTTC. Its coded protein is CASSVATSMVDRANYGYTF.